This T cell receptor (beta chain) was observed in a study of blood T cell repertoires in COVID-19. Study at large: Both acute and convalescent COVID-19 samples were obtained from the United States, Italy and Spain. Sources were T cells, B-cell-depleted T cells, or PBMCs; the material itself was cDNA or gDNA.

V lost 4 bases to trimming and J lost 7 bases, with 10 bases between them. CDR3 size: 12 residues. The V gene's germline CDR1 is ENHRY and CDR2 SYGVKD. In the original analysis: For nucleated cells, counts were estimated from reference gene primer amplification. The data were produced by immunoSEQ multiplex PCR, yet TCRdb's version contains in-frame clones alone and is incomplete. V, J and clone size reflect that table, while D and trimming were determined from the DNA. Among approximately 57,000 clones listed, over 75% were seen once. The clonotype was recovered from a middle-aged man with active COVID-19. The V call is TRBV10-3, the J call TRBJ1-2; D is uncertain. The specimen sequenced was peripheral blood. The CDR3 region is CAISAGFGGYTF. The CDR3 coding sequence is TGTGCCATCAGTGCGGGATTTGGTGGCTACACCTTC.